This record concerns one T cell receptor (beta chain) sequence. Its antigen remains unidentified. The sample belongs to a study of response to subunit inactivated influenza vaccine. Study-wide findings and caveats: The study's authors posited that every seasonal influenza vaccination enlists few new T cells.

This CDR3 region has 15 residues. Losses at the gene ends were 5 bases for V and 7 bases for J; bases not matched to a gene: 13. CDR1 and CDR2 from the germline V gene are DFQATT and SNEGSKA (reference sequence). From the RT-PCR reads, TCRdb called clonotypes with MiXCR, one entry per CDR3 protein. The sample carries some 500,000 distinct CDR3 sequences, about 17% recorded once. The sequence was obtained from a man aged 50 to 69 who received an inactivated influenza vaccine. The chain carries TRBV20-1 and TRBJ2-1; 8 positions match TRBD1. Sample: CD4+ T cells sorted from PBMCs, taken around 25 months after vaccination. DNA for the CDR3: TGCAGTGCTCCAAGGACAGGGAAGTATAGGAATGAGCAGTTCTTC. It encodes CSAPRTGKYRNEQFF.